This T cell receptor beta chain was sequenced during a study of blood T cell repertoires in COVID-19. In the source study's methods: Estimation of nucleated cell counts relied on the amplification of reference gene primers. Some clones are missing from TCRdb's copy, which holds only in-frame ones; the method was immunoSEQ multiplex PCR. V, J and clone size are those of that table, while D and trimming were read from the DNA. The sample has 350,000 to 450,000 clones, over 80% seen once. There are 16 residues in the CDR3. From germline, CDR1 is MNHEY and CDR2 SMNVEV (reference sequence). V trimming: 4 bases; J trimming: 6 bases; junction bases outside the gene matches: 7.

The gene calls are TRBV27 and TRBJ2-2; 11 positions match TRBD1. This sequence was found in a woman aged 45-59 years who had recovered from COVID-19. The sample consisted of PBMCs or T cells enriched from blood (not recorded which). The DNA of the CDR3 is TGTGCCAGCAGTTCTCGGGACAGGGGGTTCCCCGGGGAGCTGTTTTTT. Its protein is CASSSRDRGFPGELFF.